A single sample gave rise to the 32 T cell receptor beta chains below, sequenced in a study of T cells after yellow fever vaccination. TCRdb fed the 5' RACE reads into MiXCR, producing one record per CDR3 protein. The profile shows 200,000 to 300,000 distinct CDR3 sequences, about an eighth of them singletons. The sequencing here drew on CD4+ T cells sorted from PBMCs, taken 45 days after the yellow fever booster vaccination. The receptors here all came from a man between 25 and 39 years old who received the YFV17D yellow fever vaccine.

This clonotype was detected only a few times. CDR3 protein: CASSYSYGQRNTEAFF. Here the CDR3 DNA reads TGTGCCAGCAGTTACTCATACGGGCAGAGGAACACTGAAGCTTTCTTT. V usage is TRBV6-5 and J usage is TRBJ1-1; D uncertain. V was pared by 0 bases and J by 1 base, with 12 bases between. The CDR3 spans 16 residues. The germline gives CDR1 MNHEY, CDR2 SVGAGI.

This clonotype occurred many times. The V call is TRBV7-2, the J call TRBJ1-2, with D possibly TRBD1 on 6 matching bases. The CDR3 extends over 15 amino acids. Germline V gives CDR1 SGHTA, CDR2 FQGNSA. V lost 1 base, J lost 1 base, and 10 bases lay in between. The CDR3 region is CASSLEWGHNYGYTF. CDR3 nucleotide sequence: TGTGCCAGCAGCTTAGAGTGGGGGCATAACTATGGCTACACCTTC. Combining the CDR3 with reference TRBV7-2 and TRBJ1-2 gives the whole variable domain GAGVSQSPSNKVTEKGKDVELRCDPISGHTALYWYRQSLGQGLEFLIYFQGNSAPDKSGLPSDRFSAERTGGSVSTLTIQRTQQEDSAVYLCASSLEWGHNYGYTFGSGTRLTVV.

This chain uses TRBV20-1 with TRBJ2-3, with 13 bases matching TRBD2. V was clipped by 0 bases and J by 5 bases; unmatched bases: 2. The CDR3 consists of 15 residues. Germline loops: CDR1 DFQATT, CDR2 SNEGSKA (reference sequence). CDR3 sequence (DNA): TGCAGTGCTAGAGAAACTAGCGGGAGGGTAGATACGCAGTATTTT. This translates into CSARETSGRVDTQYF.

J is TRBJ2-1 and V is TRBV7-3; D is perhaps TRBD2 (6 bases). The CDR3 length is 13 residues. The V end was cut by 5 bases, the J end by 8 bases, with 13 bases between. CDR1 is SGHTA and CDR2 is FQGTGA in the germline V gene. The CDR3 sequence is CASSTGTLDEQFF. The DNA of the CDR3 is TGTGCCAGCAGCACCGGGACTCTTGATGAGCAGTTCTTC.

The V and J genes are TRBV6-6 and TRBJ1-5; weak D call: TRBD1 (6 bases). Trimming removed 6 bases from V and 9 bases from J, with 9 bases in between. This CDR3 comprises 11 residues. Germline loops: CDR1 MNHNY, CDR2 SVGAGI (reference sequence). The CDR3 spells CASSPGVPQHF. As DNA, the CDR3 is TGTGCCAGCAGCCCAGGGGTGCCCCAGCATTTT.

This clonotype was counted at least ten times. This chain uses TRBV29-1 with TRBJ2-5, with D perhaps being TRBD1 or TRBD2 (5 bases each). CDR1 is SQVTM, CDR2 ANQGSEA, per germline. V gave up 7 bases and J gave up 5 bases, with 14 bases separating them. This CDR3 region has 12 residues. The CDR3 sequence: CSGYRGAETQYF. In DNA form, the CDR3 reads TGCAGCGGGTATAGGGGAGCGGAGACCCAGTACTTC.

V usage is TRBV7-9 and J usage is TRBJ2-1; D remains ambiguous. CDR3 length: 14 residues. CDR1 is SEHNR, CDR2 FQNEAQ, per germline (reference sequence). V was shortened by 5 bases and J by 6 bases, with 14 bases between the two germline ends. The CDR3 is CASSLWTRPNEQFF. The DNA of the CDR3 is TGTGCCAGCAGCCTATGGACCAGGCCCAATGAGCAGTTCTTC.

The rearrangement links TRBV5-1 to TRBJ2-5; TRBD2 agrees at 14 bases. V trimming: 0 bases; J trimming: 5 bases; junction bases outside the gene matches: 6. CDR1 SGHRS and CDR2 YFSETQ come from the germline V gene. The CDR3 extends over 17 amino acids. DNA of the CDR3: TGCGCCAGCAGCTTGGCGGGACTAGCGGGAGAGGGGGAGACCCAGTACTTC. Translated: CASSLAGLAGEGETQYF.

CDR3 loop: CASSLRDGLNIQYF. The CDR3 nucleotides read TGTGCCAGCAGCTTACGGGACGGATTAAACATTCAGTACTTC. The chain employs TRBV7-8 and TRBJ2-4; D assignment may be TRBD1 or TRBD2 (5 bases each). Looked up from germline, CDR1 is SGHVS and CDR2 is FQNEAQ. V was shortened by 2 bases and J by 6 bases, with 11 bases between the two germline ends. The CDR3 loop spans 14 amino acids.

This clonotype was detected a few times. The chain combines TRBV5-1 with TRBJ2-7; D is perhaps TRBD2 (5 bases). The germline CDR1 and CDR2 sequences are SGHRS and YFSETQ. V dropped 0 bases and J dropped 6 bases, with 7 bases sitting between them. The CDR3 totals 12 residues. The DNA of the CDR3 is TGCGCCAGCAGCTTGGGGAGCGGCGAGCAGTACTTC. Translation gives CASSLGSGEQYF.

V is TRBV7-2 and J is TRBJ2-2; D is undetermined. With 5 bases removed from V and 6 bases from J, the gap between germline ends came to 10 bases. The CDR3 length is 13 residues. Per germline, CDR1 SGHTA and CDR2 FQGNSA. The CDR3 sequence: CASSPQPPGELFF. The CDR3 bases are TGTGCCAGCAGCCCTCAGCCTCCCGGGGAGCTGTTTTTT. Combining the CDR3 with reference TRBV7-2 and TRBJ2-2 gives the whole variable domain GAGVSQSPSNKVTEKGKDVELRCDPISGHTALYWYRQSLGQGLEFLIYFQGNSAPDKSGLPSDRFSAERTGGSVSTLTIQRTQQEDSAVYLCASSPQPPGELFFGEGSRLTVL.

This clonotype was seen at least ten times. This rearrangement joins TRBV20-1 to TRBJ2-7; TRBD1 matches 7 bases. Trimming took 5 bases from V and 2 from J; bases not matched to a gene: 3. The CDR3 is 12 residues long. The germline V gene has CDR1 DFQATT and CDR2 SNEGSKA (reference sequence). The CDR3 reads CSAPGQTYEQYF. The DNA for the CDR3 is TGCAGTGCTCCGGGACAGACCTACGAGCAGTACTTC.

This clonotype occurred many times. The rearrangement joins TRBV12-3 or TRBV12-4 to TRBJ2-1; 9 bases match TRBD2. The CDR3 consists of 15 residues. V lost 4 bases, J lost 3 bases, and 4 bases stayed unmatched. The CDR3 nucleotides are TGTGCCAGCAGTTCAGGACTAGCGATCTACAATGAGCAGTTCTTC. It specifies CASSSGLAIYNEQFF.

The rearrangement links TRBV12-3 or TRBV12-4 to TRBJ2-1; D gene uncertain. V lost 8 bases, J lost 10 bases, and 12 bases lay in between. CDR3 length: 11 amino acids. The CDR3 loop reads CASSNHGEQFF. Here the CDR3 DNA reads TGTGCCAGCTCTAATCACGGCGAGCAGTTCTTC.

J is TRBJ2-1 and V is TRBV6-1; 12 bases are a match to TRBD2. The length of the CDR3 is 15 residues. Germline lookup yields CDR1 MNHNS and CDR2 SASEGT. Trimming removed 6 bases from V and 6 bases from J; junction bases left unmatched: 6. The CDR3 DNA reads as TGTGCCAGCAGGACCACTAGCGGGAGGTTCAATGAGCAGTTCTTC. This translates into CASRTTSGRFNEQFF.

CDR3 nucleotides: TGTGCCAGCAGTCCGAATTACGGGACATCCGAAGAGACCCAGTACTTC. The encoded protein is CASSPNYGTSEETQYF. The chain carries TRBV27 and TRBJ2-5, with D possibly matching TRBD1 (6 bases). The V gene's germline CDR1 is MNHEY and CDR2 SMNVEV (reference sequence). The CDR3 covers 16 residues. V lost 5 bases and J lost 3, with 19 bases in between.

In regard to this clonotype: A read error may be the cause here, since a much bigger clone is one base away. The J gene is TRBJ1-4, the V gene TRBV29-1; possibly TRBD1 for D (5 bases). The CDR3 consists of 12 residues. Per the germline V gene, CDR1 is SQVTM and CDR2 is ANQGSEA. CDR3 protein: CSARDRGEKLSF. CDR3 bases: TGCAGCGCCAGAGACAGAGGAGAAAAACTGTCTTTT.

This clonotype turned up a few times. The chain links TRBV5-1 to TRBJ2-1; 7 bases fit TRBD2. CDR3 length: 13 residues. Germline V gene data show CDR1 as SGHRS and CDR2 as YFSETQ. Trimming cost V 9 bases and J 6 bases; bases outside gene matches: 9. The chain's CDR3 is CATASGMGNEQFF. The CDR3 DNA follows: TGCGCCACCGCTAGCGGCATGGGCAATGAGCAGTTCTTC. Full variable domain (remainder filled in from reference TRBV5-1 and TRBJ2-1): KAGVTQTPRYLIKTRGQQVTLSCSPISGHRSVSWYQQTPGQGLQFLFEYFSETQRNKGNFPGRFSGRQFSNSRSEMNVSTLELGDSALYLCATASGMGNEQFFGPGTRLTVL.

This clonotype was recorded at least ten times. V usage is TRBV30 and J usage is TRBJ1-5; the D is unclear. The CDR3 runs to 13 residues. V gave up 3 bases and J gave up 3 bases, with 9 bases separating them. Per the germline V gene, CDR1 is GTSNPN and CDR2 is SVGIG (reference sequence). CDR3 in amino acids: CAWSRQDNQPQHF. CDR3 in DNA: TGTGCCTGGAGCCGGCAGGACAATCAGCCCCAGCATTTT. The whole variable domain, filled in from reference TRBV30 and TRBJ1-5, reads SQTIHQWPATLVQPVGSPLSLECTVEGTSNPNLYWYRQAAGRGLQLLFYSVGIGQISSEVPQNLSASRPQDRQFILSSKKLLLSDSGFYLCAWSRQDNQPQHFGDGTRLSIL.

The V gene is TRBV29-1, the J gene TRBJ1-1; TRBD1 might be the D (6 bases). V lost 0 bases to trimming and J lost 2 bases, with 10 bases between them. The CDR3 length is 14 residues. Germline V gene lookup returns CDR1 SQVTM and CDR2 ANQGSEA. The CDR3 sequence: CSVEDRGGNTEAFF. Written as DNA, the CDR3 is TGCAGCGTTGAAGATCGAGGGGGAAACACTGAAGCTTTCTTT.

This clonotype was detected ten times or more. The chain joins TRBV4-3 to TRBJ2-7; 10 nucleotides match TRBD1. The CDR3 sequence is 15 residues long. The V gene's germline CDR1 is LGHNA and CDR2 YSLEER. V shed 4 bases, J shed 5 bases, and the junction held 8 bases outside the gene matches. The CDR3 bases are TGCGCCAGCAGCCTACGGACAGGGGGTCTAAACGAGCAGTACTTC. It codes for CASSLRTGGLNEQYF.

This clonotype has a handful of counts. The rearrangement links TRBV29-1 to TRBJ1-1; D not resolved. CDR1 is SQVTM and CDR2 is ANQGSEA in the germline V gene. With 5 bases removed from V and 0 bases from J, the gap between germline ends came to 10 bases. This CDR3 comprises 13 residues. The CDR3 is CSVYQKMNTEAFF. As DNA, the CDR3 is TGCAGCGTTTACCAGAAAATGAACACTGAAGCTTTCTTT.

This clonotype has ten or more counts. The chain carries TRBV7-2 and TRBJ2-7; possible D gene TRBD1, 7 bases. The CDR3 runs to 13 residues. Germline CDR1 is SGHTA and CDR2 is FQGNSA. V lost 2 bases to trimming and J lost 7 bases, with 12 bases between them. CDR3 sequence: CASSLHRGGEQYF. CDR3 coding DNA: TGTGCCAGCAGCTTACACAGGGGAGGTGAGCAGTACTTC.

There are many counts of this clonotype. One end of the junction does not line up with germline, which may come from a read error. The rearrangement links TRBV4-3 to TRBJ2-3; no definite D call. This CDR3 has 13 amino acids. Per the germline V gene, CDR1 is LGHNA and CDR2 is YSLEER. The CDR3 reads CASSLALTDTQYF. Here the CDR3 DNA reads TGTGCCAGCAGTCTTGCACTGACAGATACGCAGTATTTT.

This clonotype was found a few times. The chain is built from TRBV5-1 and TRBJ2-7; 10 bases agree with TRBD2. This CDR3 spans 17 amino acids. Germline lookup yields CDR1 SGHRS and CDR2 YFSETQ. V was pared by 1 base and J by 1 base, with 8 bases of the junction left unmatched. The CDR3 coding sequence is TGCGCCAGCAGCTTGTGGGCTAGCGGGAGCCAGTCCTACGAGCAGTACTTC. This translates into CASSLWASGSQSYEQYF. Full variable domain (outside the CDR3, taken from reference TRBV5-1 and TRBJ2-7): KAGVTQTPRYLIKTRGQQVTLSCSPISGHRSVSWYQQTPGQGLQFLFEYFSETQRNKGNFPGRFSGRQFSNSRSEMNVSTLELGDSALYLCASSLWASGSQSYEQYFGPGTRLTVT.

This clonotype turned up a few times. V is TRBV28 and J is TRBJ2-7; 8 bases match TRBD1. The CDR3 runs to 14 residues. Germline lookup yields CDR1 MDHEN and CDR2 SYDVKM. V was clipped by 5 bases and J by 3 bases; unmatched bases: 6. CDR3 coding DNA: TGTGCCAGCAGTAACCACGGGACAGGCTACGAGCAGTACTTC. Translation gives CASSNHGTGYEQYF.

In this sample, this clonotype is medium-sized. The chain combines TRBV11-2 with TRBJ2-1; 12 nucleotides agree with TRBD2. This CDR3 has 18 residues. Germline CDR1 reads SGHAT; CDR2 reads FQNNGV. Germline trimming cut 0 bases from V and 3 bases from J; bases unmatched to any gene: 6. The CDR3 DNA sequence: TGTGCCAGCAGCTTAGAGGGGACTAGCGGGCGGTTCTACAATGAGCAGTTCTTC. Residues: CASSLEGTSGRFYNEQFF.

The chain employs TRBV10-3 and TRBJ2-7, with D uncertain. Germline V CDR1 and CDR2: ENHRY, SYGVKD. Trimming took 11 bases from V and 5 from J, leaving 19 bases between them. The CDR3 totals 13 residues. DNA for the CDR3: TGTGCCTCCCACGACCTCCTGGCCGACGAGCAGTACTTC. Translated: CASHDLLADEQYF.

This chain joins TRBV19 and TRBJ2-5; no definite D call. Germline CDR1 is LNHDA and CDR2 is SQIVND (reference sequence). Between the trimmed V and J ends, which lost 5 bases and 5 bases, there was a span of 12 bases. CDR3 length: 13 residues. The CDR3 region is CASSDLAAETQYF. The CDR3 bases are TGTGCCAGTAGTGATCTGGCCGCGGAGACCCAGTACTTC.

In this sample, this clonotype turned up a few times. This sequence joins TRBV7-2 and TRBJ2-1; the D is unclear. This CDR3 has 15 amino acids. Germline lookup yields CDR1 SGHTA and CDR2 FQGNSA. Trimming removed 3 bases from V and 0 bases from J, with 9 bases in between. The CDR3 coding sequence is TGTGCCAGCAGCTTGGCGCACAGCTCCTACAATGAGCAGTTCTTC. Its protein product is CASSLAHSSYNEQFF.

The chain couples TRBV5-4 to TRBJ2-2, with unresolved D. The CDR3 runs to 14 residues. Germline loops: CDR1 SGHNT, CDR2 YYREEE (reference sequence). The V and J ends lost 0 bases and 7 bases respectively, with 10 bases between them. CDR3 bases: TGTGCCAGCAGCTTGGCCGACCACCACGGGGAGCTGTTTTTT. Translated, it gives CASSLADHHGELFF.

This clonotype was picked up many times. CDR3 loop: CASSFQVFGYTF. The CDR3 DNA reads TGTGCCAGCAGCTTTCAAGTCTTTGGCTACACCTTC. The gene calls are TRBV7-2 and TRBJ1-2; D ambiguous. V was pared by 3 bases and J by 7 bases, with 9 bases between. Per the germline V gene, CDR1 is SGHTA and CDR2 is FQGNSA. The CDR3 is 12 amino acids.